A selection of T cell receptor beta chains follows, all from one sample in a study of blood T cell repertoires in COVID-19. The table came from immunoSEQ multiplex PCR; TCRdb's copy has only in-frame clones and leaves some out. The sample shows fewer than 250,000 clones, over 75% of them seen only once. The sample taken for sequencing was peripheral blood. These receptors originate from a woman between 50 and 59 years old with acute or convalescent COVID-19. CDR3s include the opening cysteine and the closing phenylalanine or tryptophan. The D gene is left open where the match is weak. Clone size appears in some rows only: once, few, many, or a class for an expanded clone.

>TRBD2|TRBV10-1|many|TRBJ2-2
CASSPSGRTGELFF
TGCGCCAGCAGTCCTAGCGGGAGGACCGGGGAGCTGTTTTTT
>TRBD1|TRBV9|-|TRBJ1-2
CASRPAGQGGNYGYTF
TGTGCCAGCAGACCCGCGGGACAGGGTGGGAACTATGGCTACACCTTC
>-|TRBV6-5|-|TRBJ1-1
CASSYDGAMNTEAFF
TGTGCCAGCAGTTATGATGGGGCCATGAACACTGAAGCTTTCTTT
>-|TRBV6-5|-|TRBJ2-3
CASSSGTSTDTQYF
TGTGCCAGCAGTTCCGGGACTAGCACAGATACGCAGTATTTT
>-|TRBV28|-|TRBJ2-3
CASTVGSASRGTDTQYF
TGTGCCAGCACCGTCGGGTCGGCTAGCAGAGGCACAGATACGCAGTATTTT
>-|TRBV14|-|TRBJ2-4
CASSQGRRDGDIQYF
TGTGCCAGCAGCCAAGGTAGGCGGGATGGAGACATTCAGTACTTC
>TRBD1|TRBV19|-|TRBJ1-2
CASRRTGTGYGYTF
TGTGCCAGTAGACGAACCGGGACAGGCTATGGCTACACCTTC
>-|TRBV28|-|TRBJ1-2
CASSPGGNYGYTF
TGTGCCAGCAGTCCGGGTGGAAACTATGGCTACACCTTC
>-|TRBV10-1|-|TRBJ2-3
CASSHAGGFGTDTQYF
TGCGCCAGCAGTCACGCAGGAGGATTCGGCACAGATACGCAGTATTTT
>-|TRBV30|-|TRBJ1-1
CAWSVQGGRAEAFF
TGTGCCTGGAGTGTACAAGGGGGTAGGGCTGAAGCTTTCTTT
>TRBD1|TRBV5-4|-|TRBJ2-7
CASSLIGQGGEQYF
TGTGCCAGCAGCTTGATCGGACAGGGAGGCGAGCAGTACTTC
>-|TRBV28|few|TRBJ1-2
CASSLGQGGYGYTF
TGTGCCAGCAGTTTAGGGCAGGGTGGCTATGGCTACACCTTC
>TRBD2|TRBV7-8|-|TRBJ2-4
CASSVDSGVAKNIQYF
TGTGCCAGCAGCGTAGATAGCGGGGTAGCCAAAAACATTCAGTACTTC
>-|TRBV6-5|-|TRBJ2-7
CASSSPGTSTYEQYF
TGTGCCAGCAGCTCACCCGGGACATCCACCTACGAGCAGTACTTC
>-|TRBV18|-|TRBJ1-2
CASSPRAGLDYGYTF
TGTGCCAGCTCACCACGGGCAGGGTTAGACTATGGCTACACCTTC
>-|TRBV27|many|TRBJ2-1
CASSRPPDNEQFF
TGTGCCAGCAGCCGTCCCCCTGACAATGAGCAGTTCTTC
>-|TRBV28|few|TRBJ2-7
CASRPGAPPDEQYF
TGTGCCAGCAGACCTGGGGCCCCACCAGACGAGCAGTACTTC
>TRBD1|TRBV9|-|TRBJ2-1
CASSVLGDRGSNEQFF
TGTGCCAGCAGCGTATTAGGGGACAGGGGGAGCAATGAGCAGTTCTTC
>-|TRBV10-3|-|TRBJ1-1
CAISDPGEPNTEAFF
TGTGCCATCAGTGACCCAGGGGAACCGAACACTGAAGCTTTCTTT
>-|TRBV6-2/TRBV6-3|-|TRBJ2-1
CASSYYAGISYNEQFF
TGTGCCAGCAGTTATTACGCGGGCATATCCTACAATGAGCAGTTCTTC
>TRBD1|TRBV5-8|-|TRBJ2-7
CASSDTGGNHYEQYF
TGTGCCAGCAGCGATACAGGGGGCAACCACTACGAGCAGTACTTC
>TRBD1|TRBV7-9|-|TRBJ2-2
CASSANLGGISNGELFF
TGTGCCAGCAGCGCCAATTTAGGGGGCATCTCGAACGGGGAGCTGTTTTTT
>-|TRBV24-1|-|TRBJ2-1
CATSDYGSGNNEQFF
TGTGCCACCAGTGATTACGGTAGCGGCAACAATGAGCAGTTCTTC
>-|TRBV30|-|TRBJ2-7
CAWSVGGAEQYF
TGTGCCTGGAGTGTAGGAGGGGCCGAGCAGTACTTC
>TRBD2|TRBV4-2|-|TRBJ2-1
CASSPVSGGAEVEQFF
TGTGCCAGCAGCCCCGTTAGCGGGGGGGCGGAGGTTGAGCAGTTCTTC
>-|TRBV27|many|TRBJ2-2
CASSLRDGELFF
TGTGCCAGCAGTTTGCGGGACGGGGAGCTGTTTTTT
>TRBD2|TRBV5-1|-|TRBJ2-5
CASSFGPSGLETQYF
TGCGCCAGCAGCTTTGGACCTAGCGGTCTGGAGACCCAGTACTTC
>-|TRBV20-1|-|TRBJ1-2
CSARDSYGYTF
TGCAGTGCTAGAGACAGCTATGGCTACACCTTC
>-|TRBV9|-|TRBJ1-3
CASSATPSNTIYF
TGTGCCAGCAGCGCCACGCCGAGTAACACCATATATTTT
>TRBD2|TRBV5-4|-|TRBJ2-3
CASGPGLAGDTQYF
TGTGCCAGCGGCCCGGGACTAGCGGGGGATACGCAGTATTTT
>-|TRBV21-1|-|TRBJ2-6
CASSKGGPPGANVLTF
TGTGCCAGCAGCAAAGGGGGGCCCCCCGGGGCCAACGTCCTGACTTTC
>-|TRBV16|-|TRBJ2-2
CASSEAGNTGELFF
TGTGCCAGCAGCGAAGCGGGGAACACCGGGGAGCTGTTTTTT
>TRBD1|TRBV5-1|-|TRBJ1-4
CASSPATGTANEKLFF
TGCGCCAGCAGCCCCGCTACCGGGACAGCGAATGAAAAACTGTTTTTT
>TRBD1|TRBV5-4|-|TRBJ1-3
CATTTGQGLSGNTIYF
TGTGCCACTACAACCGGACAGGGACTCTCTGGAAACACCATATATTTT
>-|TRBV6-5|-|TRBJ1-5
CASRSYRKNQPQHF
TGTGCCAGCAGGAGCTACAGGAAGAATCAGCCCCAGCATTTT
>TRBD1|TRBV6-5|-|TRBJ1-2
CASSYSRTGGNYGYTF
TGTGCCAGCAGTTACAGCAGGACAGGGGGAAATTATGGCTACACCTTC
>TRBD1|TRBV10-3|-|TRBJ2-5
CAISVETQGALETQYF
TGTGCCATCAGTGTCGAGACGCAGGGGGCTCTGGAGACCCAGTACTTC
>TRBD1|TRBV7-2|many|TRBJ2-7
CASSFSPGQAYEQYF
TGTGCCAGCAGCTTTTCCCCGGGACAGGCGTACGAGCAGTACTTC
>-|TRBV30|-|TRBJ2-5
CAWSVLWQGTETQYF
TGTGCCTGGAGTGTATTGTGGCAGGGGACAGAGACCCAGTACTTC
>-|TRBV25-1|-|TRBJ1-4
CASSHRGTNEKLFF
TGTGCCAGCAGTCACCGAGGCACTAATGAAAAACTGTTTTTT
>-|TRBV4-3|-|TRBJ2-7
CASSQVGDGSYEQYF
TGCGCCAGCAGCCAAGTCGGGGATGGCTCCTACGAGCAGTACTTC
>-|TRBV10-1|-|TRBJ1-5
CASSGQNGQPQHF
TGCGCCAGCAGTGGACAGAACGGTCAGCCCCAGCATTTT
>-|TRBV6-5|-|TRBJ1-1
CASRLGPMNTEAFF
TGTGCCAGCAGACTAGGTCCCATGAACACTGAAGCTTTCTTT
>-|TRBV5-6|-|TRBJ1-6
CASSLTSRRSPLHF
TGTGCCAGCAGCTTGACTAGCAGGCGATCACCCCTCCACTTT
>TRBD1|TRBV11-2|many|TRBJ1-2
CASSLGGQIYGYTF
TGTGCCAGCAGCTTAGGGGGACAGATCTATGGCTACACCTTC